This is a list of T cell receptor beta chains from one sample in a study of T-cell memory formation after mild COVID-19. TCRdb analysed the 5' RACE reads with MiXCR anew, one entry per CDR3 protein. The table lists around 370,000 distinct CDR3 sequences, 21% of them singletons. Sequencing used PBMCs or a T cell subset sorted from them (not recorded which). The receptor set was obtained from an adult woman who had mild COVID-19 (a few samples of this study predate the infection). Cell type and time point are not known. Each CDR3 is given with its conserved first and last residue. The order of the fields is V gene, clone size, D gene, J gene, CDR3 protein, CDR3 DNA. D genes are given only for firm matches. Clone sizes are given selectively: once, few, many, or a class where the clone is expanded.

TRBV12-3/TRBV12-4	few	NA	TRBJ2-2	CASNAIGLNTGELFF	TGTGCCAGCAACGCGATCGGCCTGAACACCGGGGAGCTGTTTTTT
TRBV11-2	many	TRBD2	TRBJ2-3	CASSSLGLGTRGDTQYF	TGTGCCAGCAGCTCGCTCGGTTTGGGGACTAGGGGAGATACGCAGTATTTT
TRBV6-2/TRBV6-3	NA	TRBD1	TRBJ2-6	CASSYSRAGGFSGANVLTF	TGTGCCAGCAGTTACTCGAGAGCAGGGGGCTTCTCTGGGGCCAACGTCCTGACTTTC
TRBV27	NA	TRBD2	TRBJ2-1	CASSRLAGRNEQFF	TGTGCCAGCAGTCGCCTAGCGGGACGGAATGAGCAGTTCTTC
TRBV29-1	NA	NA	TRBJ1-1	CSALKGTEAFF	TGCAGCGCCCTGAAAGGCACTGAAGCTTTCTTT
TRBV11-2	few	NA	TRBJ1-1	CASSLRGAGGTEAFF	TGTGCCAGCAGCTTACGGGGGGCCGGTGGTACTGAAGCTTTCTTT
TRBV29-1	few	NA	TRBJ2-2	CSVEETPGELFF	TGCAGCGTTGAAGAGACGCCCGGGGAGCTGTTTTTT
TRBV30	NA	NA	TRBJ1-1	CAWSVGAGRAEAFF	TGTGCCTGGAGTGTAGGAGCAGGCAGGGCTGAAGCTTTCTTT
TRBV3-1	NA	NA	TRBJ2-1	CASSQYQGLFYNEQFF	TGTGCCAGCAGCCAGTACCAGGGGCTATTCTACAATGAGCAGTTCTTC
TRBV6-1	NA	NA	TRBJ1-2	CASRQADYGYTF	TGTGCCAGCCGACAAGCGGACTATGGCTACACCTTC
TRBV12-3/TRBV12-4	NA	TRBD1	TRBJ1-2	CASSFYRDRGTF	TGTGCCAGCAGTTTTTACCGGGACAGGGGGACCTTC
TRBV20-1	few	TRBD2	TRBJ2-7	CSARDTGTSVDEQYF	TGCAGTGCTAGGGACACCGGGACTAGCGTGGACGAGCAGTACTTC
TRBV3-1	NA	NA	TRBJ2-7	CASGTTRGGPSYEQYF	TGTGCCAGCGGGACCACCAGGGGGGGGCCCTCCTACGAGCAGTACTTC
TRBV7-9	NA	TRBD1	TRBJ2-1	CASSLDRGPYNEQFF	TGTGCCAGCAGTCTCGACAGGGGCCCTTACAATGAGCAGTTCTTC
TRBV12-3/TRBV12-4	few	NA	TRBJ2-3	CASSFPGVPDTQYF	TGTGCCAGCAGTTTCCCAGGGGTCCCAGATACGCAGTATTTT
TRBV2	NA	NA	TRBJ1-1	CASSDSVGVAEAFF	TGTGCCAGCAGTGATTCTGTGGGGGTAGCTGAAGCTTTCTTT
TRBV12-3/TRBV12-4	once	NA	TRBJ1-5	CASSITDGGNQPQHF	TGTGCCAGCAGTATAACGGACGGTGGCAATCAGCCCCAGCATTTT
TRBV6-5	few	TRBD1	TRBJ2-1	CASEAGGYRDEQFF	TGTGCCAGCGAAGCAGGGGGTTACAGAGATGAGCAGTTCTTC
TRBV9	NA	NA	TRBJ2-1	CASSVENRWDEQFF	TGTGCCAGCAGCGTAGAGAACCGTTGGGATGAGCAGTTCTTC
TRBV6-5	NA	NA	TRBJ1-5	CASSGSGKGNQPQHF	TGTGCCAGCAGCGGGTCCGGGAAGGGCAATCAGCCCCAGCATTTT
TRBV20-1	few	NA	TRBJ2-1	CSANLPVNSYNEQFF	TGCAGTGCTAACCTACCAGTAAACTCCTACAATGAGCAGTTCTTC
TRBV7-9	few	TRBD2	TRBJ2-1	CASIQAGALLDRSYNEQFF	TGTGCCAGCATTCAAGCGGGGGCCCTGCTTGATCGCTCCTACAATGAGCAGTTCTTC
TRBV5-1	NA	NA	TRBJ2-5	CASSLDGSPETQYF	TGCGCCAGCAGCTTGGACGGGTCACCAGAGACCCAGTACTTC
TRBV24-1	few	NA	TRBJ2-3	CATSDEGDTQYF	TGTGCCACCAGTGATGAGGGAGATACGCAGTATTTT
TRBV5-1	NA	NA	TRBJ2-1	CASSWGSEQFF	TGCGCCAGCAGCTGGGGGAGTGAGCAGTTCTTC
TRBV4-1	few	NA	TRBJ1-5	CASSQEGLSNQPQHF	TGCGCCAGCAGCCAAGAAGGGTTGAGCAATCAGCCCCAGCATTTT
TRBV7-8	few	TRBD2	TRBJ2-4	CASSAYQAGRAANIQYF	TGTGCCAGCAGCGCCTACCAAGCGGGGAGGGCCGCAAACATTCAGTACTTC
TRBV10-3	many	NA	TRBJ2-5	CAITGGPGETQYF	TGTGCCATCACTGGAGGCCCTGGGGAGACCCAGTACTTC
TRBV24-1	NA	TRBD2	TRBJ2-3	CATSALTSGSSTDTQYF	TGTGCCACCAGTGCGTTGACTAGCGGTTCTAGCACAGATACGCAGTATTTT
TRBV7-2	NA	TRBD2	TRBJ2-7	CASSLGGWWGGEQYF	TGTGCCAGCAGCTTAGGGGGCTGGTGGGGGGGCGAGCAGTACTTC
TRBV9	NA	NA	TRBJ2-1	CASHPTDYSNEQFF	TGTGCCAGCCACCCCACGGACTATAGCAATGAGCAGTTCTTC
TRBV3-1	NA	NA	TRBJ2-7	CASSHLSSEQYF	TGTGCCAGCAGCCACTTAAGTTCCGAGCAGTACTTC
TRBV9	NA	NA	TRBJ2-2	CASSVAGSGELFF	TGTGCCAGCAGCGTCGCGGGGTCCGGGGAGCTGTTTTTT
TRBV6-1	NA	TRBD1	TRBJ2-6	CASSATGVWSGANVLTF	TGTGCCAGCAGTGCGACAGGGGTCTGGTCTGGGGCCAACGTCCTGACTTTC
TRBV7-9	few	TRBD1	TRBJ2-5	CASSSGTEETQYF	TGTGCCAGCAGTTCCGGGACAGAAGAGACCCAGTACTTC
TRBV29-1	NA	NA	TRBJ2-2	CSGSSGTVTGELFF	TGCAGCGGTTCTTCCGGGACTGTCACCGGGGAGCTGTTTTTT
TRBV27	NA	TRBD1	TRBJ2-7	CASSYPTLVDRGDDEQYF	TGTGCCAGCAGTTACCCGACCCTTGTCGACAGGGGCGATGACGAGCAGTACTTC
TRBV7-3	NA	TRBD2	TRBJ2-6	CASSSWTSSGANVLTF	TGTGCCAGCAGCTCCTGGACTAGCTCTGGGGCCAACGTCCTGACTTTC
TRBV30	NA	NA	TRBJ2-1	CAWSKVGGRDEQFF	TGTGCCTGGAGTAAGGTGGGGGGGCGCGATGAGCAGTTCTTC
TRBV7-8	NA	TRBD1	TRBJ2-7	CASSLESADRSLVDNPYEQYF	TGTGCCAGCAGCTTAGAATCCGCGGACAGGTCCTTAGTGGATAACCCCTACGAGCAGTACTTC